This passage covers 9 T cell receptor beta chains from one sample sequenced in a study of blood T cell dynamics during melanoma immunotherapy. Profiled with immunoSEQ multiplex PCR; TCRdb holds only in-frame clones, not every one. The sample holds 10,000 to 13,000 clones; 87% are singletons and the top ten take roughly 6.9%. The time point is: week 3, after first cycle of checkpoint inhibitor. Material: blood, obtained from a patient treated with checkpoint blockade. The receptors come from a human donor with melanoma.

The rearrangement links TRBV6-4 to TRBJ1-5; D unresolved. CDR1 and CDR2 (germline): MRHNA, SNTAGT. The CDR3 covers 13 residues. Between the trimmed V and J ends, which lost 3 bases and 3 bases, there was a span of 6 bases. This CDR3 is CASSESINQPQHF. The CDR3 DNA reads TGTGCCAGCAGTGAGTCCATCAATCAGCCCCAGCATTTT.

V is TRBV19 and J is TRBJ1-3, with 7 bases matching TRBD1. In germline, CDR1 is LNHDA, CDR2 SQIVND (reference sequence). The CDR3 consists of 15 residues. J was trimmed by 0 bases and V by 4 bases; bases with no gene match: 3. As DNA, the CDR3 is TGTGCCAGTAGTAGCCGGGACAGCTCTGGAAACACCATATATTTT. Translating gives CASSSRDSSGNTIYF.

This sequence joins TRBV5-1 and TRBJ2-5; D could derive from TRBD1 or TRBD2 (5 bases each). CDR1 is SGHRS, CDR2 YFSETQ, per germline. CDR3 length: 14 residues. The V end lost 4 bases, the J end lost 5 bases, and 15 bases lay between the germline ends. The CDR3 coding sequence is TGCGCCAGCAGCGAGGGGCAGGGCACGGAGACCCAGTACTTC. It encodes CASSEGQGTETQYF.

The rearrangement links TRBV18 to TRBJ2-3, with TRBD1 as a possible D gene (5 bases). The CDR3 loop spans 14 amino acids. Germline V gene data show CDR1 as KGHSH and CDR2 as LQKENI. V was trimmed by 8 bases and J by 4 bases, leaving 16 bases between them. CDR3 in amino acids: CASTTTGAADTQYF. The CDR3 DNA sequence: TGTGCCAGCACAACCACTGGGGCCGCAGATACGCAGTATTTT. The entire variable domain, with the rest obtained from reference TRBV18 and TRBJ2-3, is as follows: NAGVMQNPRHLVRRRGQEARLRCSPMKGHSHVYWYRQLPEEGLKFMVYLQKENIIDESGMPKERFSAEFPKEGPSILRIQQVVRGDSAAYFCASTTTGAADTQYFGPGTRLTVL.

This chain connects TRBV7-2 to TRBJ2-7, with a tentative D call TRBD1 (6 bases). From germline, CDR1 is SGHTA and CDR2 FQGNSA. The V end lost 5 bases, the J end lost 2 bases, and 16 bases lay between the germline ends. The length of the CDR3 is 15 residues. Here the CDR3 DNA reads TGTGCCAGCAGCCCCCGGCAGGGGAGTACCTACGAGCAGTACTTC. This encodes CASSPRQGSTYEQYF.

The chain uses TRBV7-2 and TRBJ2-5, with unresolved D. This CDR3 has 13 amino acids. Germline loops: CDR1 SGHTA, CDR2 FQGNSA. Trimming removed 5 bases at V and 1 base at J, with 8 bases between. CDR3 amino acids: CASSGVPQETQYF. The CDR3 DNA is TGTGCCAGCAGCGGGGTCCCCCAAGAGACCCAGTACTTC. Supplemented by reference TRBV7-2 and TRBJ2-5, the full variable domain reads GAGVSQSPSNKVTEKGKDVELRCDPISGHTALYWYRQSLGQGLEFLIYFQGNSAPDKSGLPSDRFSAERTGGSVSTLTIQRTQQEDSAVYLCASSGVPQETQYFGPGTRLLVL.

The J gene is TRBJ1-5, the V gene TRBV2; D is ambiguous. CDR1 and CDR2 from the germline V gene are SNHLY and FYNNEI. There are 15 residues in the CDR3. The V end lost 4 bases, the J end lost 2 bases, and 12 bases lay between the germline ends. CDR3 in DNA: TGTGCCAGCAGTGGGTCCGCCGGGGGCAATCAGCCCCAGCATTTT. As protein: CASSGSAGGNQPQHF.

The CDR3 DNA sequence: TGTGCCAGCACCGGGCAGATGAACACTGAAGCTTTCTTT. Amino acids: CASTGQMNTEAFF. This chain uses TRBV7-2 with TRBJ1-1; no definite D call. The CDR3 consists of 13 residues. Between the trimmed V and J ends, which lost 7 bases and 0 bases, there was a span of 9 bases. CDR1 is SGHTA and CDR2 is FQGNSA in the germline V gene. The complete variable domain, with remaining parts taken from reference TRBV7-2 and TRBJ1-1, reads GAGVSQSPSNKVTEKGKDVELRCDPISGHTALYWYRQSLGQGLEFLIYFQGNSAPDKSGLPSDRFSAERTGGSVSTLTIQRTQQEDSAVYLCASTGQMNTEAFFGQGTRLTVV.

The CDR3 coding sequence is TGTGCCAGCTCACCACCGGATTTCTTAGGATACAATGAGCAGTTCTTC. Encoded protein: CASSPPDFLGYNEQFF. This chain links TRBV18 with TRBJ2-1, with unresolved D. V was shortened by 0 bases and J by 4 bases, with 13 bases between the two germline ends. There are 16 residues in the CDR3. Germline CDR1 KGHSH, CDR2 LQKENI.